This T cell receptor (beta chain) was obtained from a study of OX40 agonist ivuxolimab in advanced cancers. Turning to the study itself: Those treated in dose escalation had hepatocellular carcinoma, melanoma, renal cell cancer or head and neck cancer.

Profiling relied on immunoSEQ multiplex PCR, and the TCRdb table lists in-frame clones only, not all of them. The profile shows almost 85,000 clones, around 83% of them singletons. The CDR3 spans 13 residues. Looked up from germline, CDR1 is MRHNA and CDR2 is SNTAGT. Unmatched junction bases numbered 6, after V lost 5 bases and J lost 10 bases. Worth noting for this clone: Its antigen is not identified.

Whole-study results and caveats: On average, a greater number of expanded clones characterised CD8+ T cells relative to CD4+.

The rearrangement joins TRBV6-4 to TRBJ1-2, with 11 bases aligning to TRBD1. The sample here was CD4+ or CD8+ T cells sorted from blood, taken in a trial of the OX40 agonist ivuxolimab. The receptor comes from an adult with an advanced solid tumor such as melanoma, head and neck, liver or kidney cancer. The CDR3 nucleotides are TGTGCCAGCAGTCCACAGGGACAGGGGGACTACACCTTC. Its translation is CASSPQGQGDYTF.